The clone carrying this T cell receptor (beta chain) has only a few counts. Its antigen is not known. The CDR3 length is 13 residues. Germline V lookup: CDR1 PRHDT, CDR2 FYEKMQ (reference sequence). J lost 3 bases, V lost 2 bases, and 0 bases had no gene match. Repertoires were generated with immunoSEQ multiplex PCR, while TCRdb's copy carries only in-frame clones and drops some. Seen here are 90,000 to 130,000 clones, about four fifths observed once, and the top ten hold under 10%. These data are taken from a study of T cell responses to AZD1222 COVID-19 vaccine. Findings and caveats of the study: Unmutated regions of variants are reportedly targeted by nearly half of spike-specific TCRs. Clonal diversity was possibly underestimated; the donors were predominantly white British and more often female.

Material: peripheral blood, obtained on day 0 of AZD1222 vaccination. The rearrangement uses TRBV13 and TRBJ1-1; TRBD1 matches 7 bases. The origin of this receptor is an adult in good health. The CDR3 DNA sequence: TGTGCCAGCAGCTTACAGGGGGACACTGAAGCTTTCTTT. Its protein is CASSLQGDTEAFF. The variable domain in full, with the rest retrieved from reference TRBV13 and TRBJ1-1, is AAGVIQSPRHLIKEKRETATLKCYPIPRHDTVYWYQQGPGQDPQFLISFYEKMQSDKGSIPDRFSAQQFSDYHSELNMSSLELGDSALYFCASSLQGDTEAFFGQGTRLTVV.